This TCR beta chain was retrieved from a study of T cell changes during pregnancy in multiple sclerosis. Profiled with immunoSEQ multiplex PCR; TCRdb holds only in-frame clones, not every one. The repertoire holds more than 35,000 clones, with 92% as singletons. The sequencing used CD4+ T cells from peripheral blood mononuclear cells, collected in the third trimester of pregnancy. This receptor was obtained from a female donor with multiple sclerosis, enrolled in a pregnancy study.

CDR3 sequence: CAISEDVGLEGHEQYF. The CDR3 coding sequence is TGTGCCATCAGTGAAGACGTGGGACTAGAAGGCCACGAGCAGTACTTC. The chain employs TRBV10-3 and TRBJ2-7, with 8 bases aligning to TRBD2. The CDR3 is 16 residues long. Germline V gene lookup returns CDR1 ENHRY and CDR2 SYGVKD. V lost 3 bases, J lost 5 bases, and 12 bases stayed unmatched.